A selection of T cell receptor beta chains follows, all from one sample in a study of CD8 T cells in Susac syndrome. TCRdb analysed the immunoSEQ multiplex PCR reads with MiXCR anew, one entry per CDR3 protein. Among tens of thousands of distinct CDR3 sequences listed, around 94% were seen once. The sequencing input was CD8+ T cells from PBMCs. The receptor set was obtained from a human donor in good health. Each CDR3 is given with its conserved first and last residue.

V gene: TRBV3-1
CDR3 protein: CASSQEGDYNEQFF

V gene: TRBV27
CDR3 protein: CASSAGRTYEQYF

V gene: TRBV28
CDR3 protein: CASSLQGYNEQFF

V gene: TRBV9
CDR3 protein: CASGSPSYNEQFF

V gene: TRBV9
CDR3 protein: CASSSGLAGSGDTQYF

V gene: TRBV2
CDR3 protein: CAPTEADNYGYTF

V gene: TRBV20-1
CDR3 protein: CSGGQASGYEQYF

V gene: TRBV7-3
CDR3 protein: CASSPLGTGLGQGYTF

V gene: TRBV28
CDR3 protein: CASSRTSGRALAKNIQYF

V gene: TRBV2
CDR3 protein: CASRIGVNTEAFF

V gene: TRBV27
CDR3 protein: CASSLTPGAGFLVQYF

V gene: TRBV4-2
CDR3 protein: CASSHGGSGTGELFF

V gene: TRBV25-1
CDR3 protein: CASSGTGNTIYF

V gene: TRBV20-1
CDR3 protein: CSARARGQGNQPQHF

V gene: TRBV5-4
CDR3 protein: CASSLEGDTGELFF

V gene: TRBV7-3
CDR3 protein: CASSLRASGSSYNEQFF

V gene: TRBV27
CDR3 protein: CASSIHPSSYEQFF

V gene: TRBV28
CDR3 protein: CASSLLRTGEQFF

V gene: TRBV30
CDR3 protein: CAWSRGTDSNQPQHF

V gene: TRBV24-1
CDR3 protein: CATSDGVGGNQPQHF

V gene: TRBV20-1
CDR3 protein: CSARDRDRGNEQFF

V gene: TRBV20-1
CDR3 protein: CSARNSGSQFF

V gene: TRBV14
CDR3 protein: CASSQGTGGNEAFF

V gene: TRBV13
CDR3 protein: CASSLRVSGSTDTQYF

V gene: TRBV5-1
CDR3 protein: CASKQQGADEQFF

V gene: TRBV7-9
CDR3 protein: CASRGEGGNTEAFF

V gene: TRBV12-3/TRBV12-4
CDR3 protein: CASSRLWDREAYNEQFF

V gene: TRBV6-5
CDR3 protein: CASSYSYTGGTDTQYF

V gene: TRBV19
CDR3 protein: CASSQQGRPTDTQYF

V gene: TRBV6-5
CDR3 protein: CASSYLQHYGYTF

V gene: TRBV20-1
CDR3 protein: CSARDVGHTQYF

V gene: TRBV4-3
CDR3 protein: CASSYLTGRGNGYTF

V gene: TRBV7-9
CDR3 protein: CASSLGTEYQETQYF

V gene: TRBV29-1
CDR3 protein: CSVSGTWASHEQFF

V gene: TRBV5-1
CDR3 protein: CASSEPGQGRNGYTF

V gene: TRBV28
CDR3 protein: CASSSPGTGDTQYF

V gene: TRBV20-1
CDR3 protein: CSALQAGAYEQYF

V gene: TRBV6-5
CDR3 protein: CASSYGGTQETQYF

V gene: TRBV30
CDR3 protein: CAWAENRDSYGYTF

V gene: TRBV20-1
CDR3 protein: CSAREDGHEQYF

V gene: TRBV20-1
CDR3 protein: CSARKRGTTYGYTF

V gene: TRBV10-3
CDR3 protein: CAISDDSMNTEAFF

V gene: TRBV7-3
CDR3 protein: CASSLERLASNEQFF

V gene: TRBV16
CDR3 protein: CASSQALGRSNQPQHF

V gene: TRBV4-1
CDR3 protein: CASSQVARASSGANVLTF

V gene: TRBV27
CDR3 protein: CASSTGSTEAFF

V gene: TRBV7-9
CDR3 protein: CASSLLAGDQETQYF

V gene: TRBV15
CDR3 protein: CATSKSLRLAGEETQYF

V gene: TRBV5-1
CDR3 protein: CASSFRTRYNEQFF

V gene: TRBV6-5
CDR3 protein: CASAGGGYNSPLHF

V gene: TRBV29-1
CDR3 protein: CSVEDRGRTRGNEQFF

V gene: TRBV9
CDR3 protein: CASSVDHSSTQYF

V gene: TRBV9
CDR3 protein: CASSVGGGGNSPLHF

V gene: TRBV3-1
CDR3 protein: CASSEPTNEKLFF

V gene: TRBV9
CDR3 protein: CASSSQAYNEQFF

V gene: TRBV11-2
CDR3 protein: CASSAGLAVTDTQYF

V gene: TRBV12-3/TRBV12-4
CDR3 protein: CASSFSAGGVDEQFF

V gene: TRBV25-1
CDR3 protein: CASSAGGEGEAFF

V gene: TRBV15
CDR3 protein: CATSRVSDSYNEQFF